What follows describes a single TCR beta chain. Its target is not known. The data originate from a study of T cell responses to AZD1222 COVID-19 vaccine. General study results and limits: Clonal diversity may have been underestimated in mostly white British donors.

Germline CDR1 and CDR2: KGHDR and SFDVKD. Germline trimming cut 4 bases from V and 6 bases from J; bases unmatched to any gene: 8. CDR3 length equals 15 residues. Clones were sequenced by immunoSEQ multiplex PCR, and TCRdb holds only the in-frame ones, with some missing. Of 95,000 to 100,000 clones listed, just over 90% are singletons. This receptor was taken from an adult in good health. This chain connects TRBV24-1 to TRBJ2-3; 8 bases line up with TRBD2. The sequencing used peripheral blood, collected on day 0 of AZD1222 vaccination. Written as DNA, the CDR3 is TGTGCCACCAGTGAATTAGCGGGATTTGCGGATACGCAGTATTTT. Translation gives CATSELAGFADTQYF.